Reported below is one T cell receptor (beta chain). What it binds is not known. The data were taken from a study of T cell responses to AZD1222 COVID-19 vaccine. Turning to the study itself: Analyses pooled second doses at about 4 or about 12 weeks. Study-wide results and limits: Donors were largely white British and mainly female; clonal diversity was possibly underestimated.

The protocol was immunoSEQ multiplex PCR, while the TCRdb copy is restricted to in-frame clones and leaves out a portion. The repertoire includes some 150,000 clones, less than 95% of them detected once, and less than 2% sits in the top ten. This CDR3 has 19 residues. This TCR came from an adult in good health. The chain couples TRBV21-1 to TRBJ1-2; the D call TRBD1 from the table was never checked on the DNA. TRBV21-1 is tagged as a pseudogene. Sequencing was performed on peripheral blood, taken on day 0 of AZD1222 vaccination. The DNA of the CDR3 is TGTGCCAGCAGCATACAACCGGGACAGGCGACGTCCAATAACTATGGCTACACCTTC. Translation gives CASSIQPGQATSNNYGYTF.